This T cell receptor (beta chain) was captured by sequencing in a study of blood T cell repertoires in COVID-19. Study at large: Collection of acute and convalescent COVID-19 samples took place in the United States, Italy and Spain. Sample material is recorded as cDNA or gDNA derived from T cells, B-cell-depleted T cells, or PBMCs.

In the source study's methods: Reference gene primer amplification in the assay estimated nucleated cell counts. The data were produced by immunoSEQ multiplex PCR, yet TCRdb's version contains in-frame clones alone and is incomplete. That table gives V, J and clone size, and the DNA gave D and trimming. The table has over 250,000 clones, 88% seen once. While infection was still active, Seattle patients were enrolled and then followed longitudinally. The V end lost 5 bases, the J end lost 8 bases, and 6 bases lay between the germline ends. The CDR3 consists of 11 residues. This clone was detected only a few times.

The sample taken for sequencing was peripheral blood. The rearrangement uses TRBV12-3 or TRBV12-4 and TRBJ1-4; D remains unclear. The TCR comes from a woman between 65 and 79 years old with COVID-19, enrolled during active disease. The CDR3, as DNA: TGTGCCAGCAGTCAGTCCGAAAAACTGTTTTTT. This translates into CASSQSEKLFF.